The rows below give T cell receptor beta chains drawn from one sample of a study of human thymus T cells. This table comes from immunoSEQ multiplex PCR, and its TCRdb copy is limited to in-frame clones, with some not included. The repertoire holds roughly 120,000 clones, with about 94% as singletons. Sample: thymus tissue. The receptors shown here come from a boy less than two years old with a congenital heart defect but otherwise immunologically healthy. Each CDR3 is given with its conserved first and last residue. Each record gives: J gene, V gene, D gene, clone size, CDR3 DNA, CDR3 protein. A D gene is named only where the DNA matches it firmly. Rows may omit the clone size; those that give it use once, few, many or a size class.

TRBJ1-3 TRBV10-3 - - TGTGCCATCACCCACTACGAGGGGCGTGAATCTGGAAACACCATATATTTT CAITHYEGRESGNTIYF
TRBJ1-2 TRBV5-1 - - TGCGCCAGCAGCCTAAGTTGGGAGATTGGCTACACCTTC CASSLSWEIGYTF
TRBJ2-2 TRBV11-2 TRBD1 - TGTGCCAGCAATGGGACAGGGAACACCGGGGAGCTGTTTTTT CASNGTGNTGELFF
TRBJ1-2 TRBV29-1 TRBD1 - TGCAGCGCCCAAGAGGGGCAGGGGGAAACCTCTAAACCCCTCGGTGGCTACACCTTC CSAQEGQGETSKPLGGYTF
TRBJ2-7 TRBV6-1 TRBD2 - TGTGCCAGCAGTGAGGAGGGACTAGCGGGGGCCCTACCCCTCTCCTACGAGCAGTACTTC CASSEEGLAGALPLSYEQYF
TRBJ2-7 TRBV4-1 TRBD1 - TGCGCCAGCTCGCCTTTGACAGGGGGGAAAAGTGAGCAGTACTTC CASSPLTGGKSEQYF
TRBJ1-2 TRBV4-3 TRBD1 - TGCGCCAGCAGACCAAACCTGTACCGGGACAGGGAGCATGGCTACACCTTC CASRPNLYRDREHGYTF
TRBJ1-6 TRBV4-3 - - TGCGCCAGCAGCCAGGCGCGACAGGTCTCCTATAATTCACCCCTCCACTTT CASSQARQVSYNSPLHF
TRBJ2-3 TRBV4-2 - - TGTGCCAGCAGCCAAGGGTTGTGTGGGGGTCTTCGCACAGATACGCAGTATTTT CASSQGLCGGLRTDTQYF
TRBJ2-3 TRBV5-6 - - TGTGCCAGCAACACCATTCAAAGCACAGATACGCAGTATTTT CASNTIQSTDTQYF
TRBJ2-1 TRBV6-1 - - TGTGCCAGCAGTTCGAGTAGCGGAGAGCAGTTCTTC CASSSSSGEQFF
TRBJ1-5 TRBV6-1 - - TGTGCCAGCAGTGCAAGGCGACATCCCGGTCTATATAGCAATCAGCCCCAGCATTTT CASSARRHPGLYSNQPQHF
TRBJ2-1 TRBV7-2 TRBD2 once TGTGCCAGCAGCTGGCGACTAGCGGGGGAAGTCAATGAGCAGTTCTTC CASSWRLAGEVNEQFF
TRBJ1-1 TRBV5-8 - - TGTGCCAGCAGCCAATTCCCCAGGGTGAACACTGAAGCTTTCTTT CASSQFPRVNTEAFF